Listed below are T cell receptor beta chains from one sample, sequenced in a study of T cells in Graves' hyperthyroidism and ophthalmopathy. Via MiXCR, TCRdb re-called the multiplex PCR reads, giving one row per CDR3 protein. The table has a few hundred thousand distinct CDR3 sequences, 15% seen once. The sample comprised blood. These receptors all come from a woman in her twenties or thirties with Graves' hyperthyroidism. Both conserved end residues are part of each CDR3. Each record gives: V gene, D gene, J gene, clone size, CDR3 DNA, CDR3 protein. A D gene is named only where the DNA matches it firmly. Not all rows give a size; the values are once, few, many and, for expanded clones, a class.

>TRBV7-9|NA|TRBJ2-5|few
TGTGCCAGCAGCTGGGGGCCTGGGCAGGGTGAAGAGACCCAGTACTTC
CASSWGPGQGEETQYF
>TRBV3-1|NA|TRBJ2-3|many
TGTGCCAGCAGCCAAGGTCGACAGGGCACAGATACGCAGTATTTT
CASSQGRQGTDTQYF
>TRBV20-1|NA|TRBJ1-1|few
TGCAGTGCCAACGGCAGGGATGGGGGTAGCACTGAAGCTTTCTTT
CSANGRDGGSTEAFF
>TRBV12-3/TRBV12-4|NA|TRBJ2-7|many
TGTGCCAGCAGTCCCCCCTGGACTTCTTTTTACGAGCAGTACTTC
CASSPPWTSFYEQYF
>TRBV29-1|NA|TRBJ2-6|few
TGCAGCGTGGGGAGACAGCTGGAGGGGGCCAACGTCCTGACTTTC
CSVGRQLEGANVLTF
>TRBV20-1|NA|TRBJ1-1|many
TGCAGTGCTCGAGAGCAACCCATGAACACTGAAGCTTTCTTT
CSAREQPMNTEAFF
>TRBV14|NA|TRBJ2-3|many
TGTGCCAGCAGCCAAGGGGACACCTCGCCGGGTACGCAGTATTTT
CASSQGDTSPGTQYF
>TRBV11-1|NA|TRBJ2-6|NA
TGTGCCAGCAGCTTAAGGTACTCTGGGGCCAACGTCCTGACTTTC
CASSLRYSGANVLTF
>TRBV29-1|NA|TRBJ1-2|few
TGCAGCGTTGAAGGCAGAGCTAACTATGGCTACACCTTC
CSVEGRANYGYTF
>TRBV6-1|NA|TRBJ2-1|NA
TGTGCCAGCAGTATACACTATGAGCAGTTCTTC
CASSIHYEQFF
>TRBV27|TRBD2|TRBJ2-1|few
TGTGCCAGCAGTTTCTGGGGGGGGAATGAGCAGTTCTTC
CASSFWGGNEQFF
>TRBV4-1|TRBD1|TRBJ1-2|NA
TGCGCCAGCAGCCAAGACTGGCAGGGGGCGAATGCCTATGGCTACACCTTC
CASSQDWQGANAYGYTF
>TRBV5-1|TRBD1|TRBJ1-6|few
TGCGCCAGCAGCCCAAGACAGGGAGGTTCCTCCCGAGATTCACCCCTCCACTTT
CASSPRQGGSSRDSPLHF
>TRBV19|NA|TRBJ2-2|NA
TGTGCCAGTAGTATAGTCGGGCGTTCCCTCACCGGGGAGCTGTTTTTT
CASSIVGRSLTGELFF
>TRBV6-1|TRBD2|TRBJ2-3|many
TGTGCCAGCAGGGCTAGCGGGACGGATACGCAGTATTTT
CASRASGTDTQYF
>TRBV2|TRBD1|TRBJ2-7|many
TGTGCCAGCAGTTTTCTCCGGGACAGGGGGCTGGACGAGCAGTACTTC
CASSFLRDRGLDEQYF
>TRBV5-5|NA|TRBJ1-6|many
TGTGCCAGCAAGACGTACAATTCACCCCTCCACTTT
CASKTYNSPLHF
>TRBV20-1|TRBD2|TRBJ2-3|NA
TGCAGTGCTAGTTTAGCGGGAGGGCTGGGCAGCACAGATACGCAGTATTTT
CSASLAGGLGSTDTQYF
>TRBV20-1|TRBD2|TRBJ2-7|few
TGCAGTGCTAGGGGCTTGGGGACTAGCGCGACCCGAAGCTCCTACGAGCAGTACTTC
CSARGLGTSATRSSYEQYF
>TRBV28|TRBD2|TRBJ2-3|many
TGTGCCAGCACCAAACAAGGGACTAGCCCTAGCACAGATACGCAGTATTTT
CASTKQGTSPSTDTQYF
>TRBV11-2|TRBD1|TRBJ2-1|many
TGTGCCAGCAGCTTATATGGTAGGGACAGCTTCTCCTACAATGAGCAGTTCTTC
CASSLYGRDSFSYNEQFF
>TRBV18|NA|TRBJ2-7|NA
TGTGCCAACTCACCCCGGGACTCTTCCTACGAGCAGTACTTC
CANSPRDSSYEQYF
>TRBV12-3/TRBV12-4|TRBD1|TRBJ2-7|NA
TGTGCCACCGGCTTCGGGCAGGGGGTCTACGAGCAGTACTTC
CATGFGQGVYEQYF
>TRBV5-1|TRBD1|TRBJ1-1|few
TGCGCCAGCAGCTCCACTGGGACAGGGGGCGTCCCTACTGAAGCTTTCTTT
CASSSTGTGGVPTEAFF
>TRBV15|NA|TRBJ1-6|NA
TGTGCCAGCGCCCAAGAAAATTCACCCCTCCACTTT
CASAQENSPLHF
>TRBV5-1|NA|TRBJ1-4|few
TGCGCCAGCAGCTTAGACGACGGGTATAATGAAAAACTGTTTTTT
CASSLDDGYNEKLFF
>TRBV28|TRBD1|TRBJ2-3|many
TGTGCCAGCAGCCTCAGACAGGGGGTGACAGATACGCAGTATTTT
CASSLRQGVTDTQYF
>TRBV6-1|NA|TRBJ2-2|NA
TGTGCCAGCAGGCGGGACAGAAAGAACACCGGGGAGCTGTTTTTT
CASRRDRKNTGELFF
>TRBV6-1|NA|TRBJ1-5|many
TGTGCCAGCAGTGGAAGCCGGGCGGCGGTTGGGGATCAGCCCCAGCATTTT
CASSGSRAAVGDQPQHF
>TRBV28|NA|TRBJ1-5|NA
TGTGCCAGCAGTTTTGACACTGTCAATCAGCCCCAGCATTTT
CASSFDTVNQPQHF
>TRBV6-2/TRBV6-3|NA|TRBJ2-7|many
TGTGCCAGCAGTTATCAGCGACACTACGAGCAGTACTTC
CASSYQRHYEQYF
>TRBV6-2/TRBV6-3|NA|TRBJ1-1|many
TGTGCCAGTACCTTAAGTTCAAAGTCCGACACTGAAGCTTTCTTT
CASTLSSKSDTEAFF
>TRBV28|TRBD2|TRBJ2-1|many
TGTGCCAGCATCCGACAGCTGACTAGCGGGACTGAGCAGTTCTTC
CASIRQLTSGTEQFF
>TRBV20-1|TRBD2|TRBJ2-1|many
TGCAGTGCGCTAGCGGGATCCCTAATATTCAATGAGCAGTTCTTC
CSALAGSLIFNEQFF
>TRBV6-1|TRBD2|TRBJ2-3|few
TGTGCCAGCAGTTATAGGGCTAGCGGAACAGATACGCAGTATTTT
CASSYRASGTDTQYF